The present T cell receptor (beta chain) was sequenced within a study of blood T cell repertoires in COVID-19 (dated by TCRdb to about 2020). In the study overall: The collaborator samples originated in the United States, Italy and Spain and spanned the acute and convalescent phases of COVID-19. The samples were drawn from two sources: the first 160 participants of the ongoing ImmuneRACE study, and 1,200 or so subjects contributed by 6 global collaborators. Where available, HLA class I and class II types were obtained from metadata supplied by the sample provider rather than from assay-based typing. The prospective study material was composed of cDNA or gDNA derived from T cells, B-cell-depleted T cells, or PBMCs. Sample metadata almost always included a de-identified subject ID, COVID-19 status, age in years and sex. The repertoires were released in a freely available public database meant as a resource for research on the immune response to SARS-CoV-2. Deeply sampled blood TCRbeta repertoires from subjects exposed to, actively infected with, or recovered from COVID-19 were included in the dataset. Paper-wide results and their limitations: The quantity of clinical and demographic metadata differed by source and by participant and was supplied without curation.

Note on this clone: Its antigen is currently not known. It has no much larger one-base neighbor in the sample; base qualities were not kept.

The cysteine opens and the phenylalanine closes a CDR3 of 16 amino acids. Only the CDR3 region is kept as DNA, spanning 48 bases read in frame from base 1. From a lookup of the germline V gene (reference sequence), CDR1 and CDR2 are LGHDT and YNNKEL. The germline V end is reduced by 1 base and the J end by 6 bases; junction bases left unmatched: 5. TCRbeta CDR3 regions were amplified from genomic DNA by means of the immunoSEQ Assay, a bias-controlled multiplex PCR. Per the source publication's procedure: The number of nucleated cells in each sample was estimated by amplification of reference gene primers within the assay. To quantify the absolute abundance of each unique TCRbeta CDR3 rearrangement, sequence reads were collapsed and filtered. For each sample, productive Simpson clonality was calculated as the square root of Simpson's diversity index across productive rearrangements. TCRdb's version of the immuneACCESS table is confined to in-frame rearrangements and falls short of the full clone set. An unresolved V gene accounts for under half of the shortfall where checked; the remainder is of unknown origin. V, J and clone size were drawn from that table, and D and trimming were deduced from the DNA. Counted in this sample were about 70,000 clones; about nine tenths of them appeared once. 5% to 7% of the sample rests with the top ten.

Each collaborating institution followed its own protocols to collect whole blood in K2EDTA tubes. For TCRbeta analysis, collaborators shipped samples in one of three forms: frozen whole blood, isolated PBMCs, or DNA extracted from either of those sample types. This receptor chain uses TRBV3-1 (or the pseudogene TRBV3-2) and TRBJ1-4, with 10 bases matching TRBD1. The source material was peripheral blood. The TCR sequence derives from a woman in her seventies with acute or convalescent COVID-19. In nucleotides, the sequence is TGTGCCAGCAGCCAAGGAAGGGGGACAGGGGATGAAAAACTGTTTTTT. This translates into CASSQGRGTGDEKLFF.